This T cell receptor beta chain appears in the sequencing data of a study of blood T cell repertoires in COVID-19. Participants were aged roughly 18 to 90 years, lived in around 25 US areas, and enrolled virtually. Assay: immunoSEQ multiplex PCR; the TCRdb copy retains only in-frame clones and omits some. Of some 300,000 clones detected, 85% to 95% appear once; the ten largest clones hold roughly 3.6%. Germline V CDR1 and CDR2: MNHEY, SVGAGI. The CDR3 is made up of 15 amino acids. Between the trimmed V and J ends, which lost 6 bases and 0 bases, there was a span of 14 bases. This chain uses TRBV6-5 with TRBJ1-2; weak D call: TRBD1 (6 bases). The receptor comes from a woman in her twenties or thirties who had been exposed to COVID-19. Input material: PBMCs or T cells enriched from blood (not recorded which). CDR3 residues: CASRGGALSNYGYTF. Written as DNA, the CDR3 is TGTGCCAGCAGGGGGGGGGCCCTGTCTAACTATGGCTACACCTTC.